The 10 T cell receptor beta chains given below trace back to one sample, sequenced in a study of blood T cells in healthy people across ages. Next came a second PCR, run for about 7 to 12 cycles, which used a sample-barcoded 5' primer along with a J-beta primer mix. TCRdb called the 5' RACE reads again in MiXCR, with one record for every CDR3 protein. The sample carries roughly 800,000 distinct CDR3 sequences, 25% recorded once. This same sample was also taken into another study, of T cells of mothers and their children.

The sequenced material came from blood. Source of these receptors: a boy aged 10-17 years in good health.

This clonotype was counted only a few times. The rearrangement joins TRBV28 to TRBJ2-2, with D hard to call. Per germline, CDR1 MDHEN and CDR2 SYDVKM. CDR3 length equals 12 residues. The V and J ends lost 3 bases and 7 bases respectively, with 6 bases between them. The chain's CDR3 is CASSFSGGELFF. CDR3 sequence (DNA): TGTGCCAGCAGTTTCTCAGGCGGGGAGCTGTTTTTT. The full variable domain, rest sourced from reference TRBV28 and TRBJ2-2, is DVKVTQSSRYLVKRTGEKVFLECVQDMDHENMFWYRQDPGLGLRLIYFSYDVKMKEKGDIPEGYSVSREKKERFSLILESASTNQTSMYLCASSFSGGELFFGEGSRLTVL.

This clonotype was picked up a small number of times. The V and J genes are TRBV7-3 and TRBJ2-5; 14 bases line up with TRBD2. The end of the DNA fits TRBJ2-1 better, so the J call may be wrong. This CDR3 comprises 17 residues. In germline, CDR1 is SGHTA, CDR2 FQGTGA. DNA of the CDR3: TGTGCCAGCAGCTCGGGACTAGCGGGGGCTCCAGACAATGAGCAGTTCTTC. Translating it yields CASSSGLAGAPDNEQFF.

This clonotype was detected ten times or more. The rearrangement links TRBV29-1 to TRBJ2-5; D gene uncertain. With 5 bases removed from V and 3 bases from J, the gap between germline ends came to 10 bases. The CDR3 runs 12 residues. Germline V gives CDR1 SQVTM, CDR2 ANQGSEA. The CDR3 DNA follows: TGCAGCGTTAGGGCAGCCGAAGAGACCCAGTACTTC. Its translation: CSVRAAEETQYF.

The genes are TRBV27 and TRBJ2-5, with TRBD1 matching over 8 bases. The DNA end is more similar to TRBJ2-1, so the J call may be wrong. Per germline, CDR1 MNHEY and CDR2 SMNVEV (reference sequence). The CDR3 loop spans 14 amino acids. CDR3 sequence reads: CASSFLYRGNEQFF. For the CDR3, the DNA is TGTGCCAGCAGTTTTCTCTACAGGGGGAATGAGCAGTTCTTC.

Ten or more counts support this clonotype. The chain recombines TRBV29-1 with TRBJ2-1; 10 nucleotides align to TRBD2. This CDR3 contains 15 residues. V lost 6 bases and J lost 8; bases outside the gene matches: 13. CDR1 and CDR2 (germline): SQVTM, ANQGSEA. In nucleotides, the CDR3 is TGCAGCGTCCCAGGGGATCTAGCGGGAGCACATGAGCAGTTCTTC. Its translation: CSVPGDLAGAHEQFF.

This clonotype was detected many times. This rearrangement joins TRBV4-1 to TRBJ2-5; D possibly corresponds to TRBD2 (5 bases). Germline CDR1 and CDR2: MGHRA and YSYEKL. The CDR3 has 12 residues. V was clipped by 1 base and J by 5 bases, with 5 bases between them. CDR3 nucleotide sequence: TGCGCCAGCAGCCAAGTAGCGGAGACCCAGTACTTC. Translated, it gives CASSQVAETQYF.

The chain is built from TRBV5-5 and TRBJ2-3; TRBD2 might be the D (5 bases). This CDR3 comprises 13 residues. Germline values: CDR1 SGHKS, CDR2 YYEKEE (reference sequence). V was trimmed by 5 bases and J by 0 bases, leaving 7 bases between them. CDR3 sequence reads: CASSRLSTDTQYF. The CDR3, as DNA: TGTGCCAGCAGTCGACTAAGCACAGATACGCAGTATTTT.

This clonotype turned up a few times. This chain uses TRBV21-1 with TRBJ2-2; TRBD2, as called in the table, went unchecked against the DNA. TRBV21-1 counts as a pseudogene. The CDR3 extends over 17 amino acids. The CDR3 coding sequence is TGTGCCAGCATCCAAAGTAGGGTAGCGGTTGACACCGGGGAGCTGTTTTTT. This codes for CASIQSRVAVDTGELFF.

The chain employs TRBV20-1 and TRBJ2-5; D ambiguous. Germline loops: CDR1 DFQATT, CDR2 SNEGSKA (reference sequence). V lost 6 bases to trimming and J lost 5 bases, with 19 bases between them. There are 14 residues in the CDR3. CDR3 in DNA: TGCAGTGCAACTACCGACTGGCTCTCGGAGACCCAGTACTTC. Its protein is CSATTDWLSETQYF.

This clonotype was seen at least ten times. The genes are TRBV6-2 or TRBV6-3 and TRBJ2-1, with 10 bases identical to TRBD2. The length of the CDR3 is 15 residues. CDR1 and CDR2 (germline): MNHEY, SVGEGT. The junction had 6 bases not matched to a gene; V was cut back by 4 bases and J by 6 bases. The chain's CDR3 is CASSLVASGSNEQFF. The CDR3 DNA reads as TGTGCCAGCAGTTTGGTGGCTAGCGGGAGCAATGAGCAGTTCTTC.